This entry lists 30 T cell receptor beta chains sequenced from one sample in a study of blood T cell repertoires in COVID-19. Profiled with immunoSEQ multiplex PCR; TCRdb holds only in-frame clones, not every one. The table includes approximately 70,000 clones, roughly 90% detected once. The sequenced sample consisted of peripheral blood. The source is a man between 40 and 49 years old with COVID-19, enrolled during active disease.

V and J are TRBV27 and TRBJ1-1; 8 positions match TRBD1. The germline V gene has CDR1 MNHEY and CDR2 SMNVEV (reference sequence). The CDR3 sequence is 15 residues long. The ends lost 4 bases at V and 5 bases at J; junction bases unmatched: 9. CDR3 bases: TGTGCCAGCAGTTCCCGACCACAGGGGGTGACTGAAGCTTTCTTT. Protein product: CASSSRPQGVTEAFF.

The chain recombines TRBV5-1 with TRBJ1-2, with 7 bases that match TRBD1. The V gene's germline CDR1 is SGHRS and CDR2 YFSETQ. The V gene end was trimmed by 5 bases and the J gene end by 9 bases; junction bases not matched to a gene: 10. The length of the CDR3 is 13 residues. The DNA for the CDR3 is TGCGCCAGCAGGGCGGGACAGATCCCTCGCTACACCTTC. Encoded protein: CASRAGQIPRYTF.

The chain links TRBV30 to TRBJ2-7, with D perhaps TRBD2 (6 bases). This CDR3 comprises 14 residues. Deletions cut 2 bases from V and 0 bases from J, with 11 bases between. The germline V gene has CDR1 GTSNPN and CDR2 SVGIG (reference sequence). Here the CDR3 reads CAWSSIGGSYEQYF. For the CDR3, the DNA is TGTGCCTGGAGTTCAATCGGGGGCTCCTACGAGCAGTACTTC.

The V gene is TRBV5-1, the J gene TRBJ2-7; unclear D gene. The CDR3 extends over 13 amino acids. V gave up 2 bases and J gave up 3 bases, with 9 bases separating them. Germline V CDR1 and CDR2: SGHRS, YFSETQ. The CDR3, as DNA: TGCGCCAGCAGCTTCTACAGTGGCTACGAGCAGTACTTC. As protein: CASSFYSGYEQYF.

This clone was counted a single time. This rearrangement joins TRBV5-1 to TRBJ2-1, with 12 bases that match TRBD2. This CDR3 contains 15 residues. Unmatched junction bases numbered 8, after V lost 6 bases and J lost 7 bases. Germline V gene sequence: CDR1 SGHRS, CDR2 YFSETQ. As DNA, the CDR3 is TGCGCCAGCATCCGAACCGGGACTAGCGGGAATGAGCAGTTCTTC. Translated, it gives CASIRTGTSGNEQFF.

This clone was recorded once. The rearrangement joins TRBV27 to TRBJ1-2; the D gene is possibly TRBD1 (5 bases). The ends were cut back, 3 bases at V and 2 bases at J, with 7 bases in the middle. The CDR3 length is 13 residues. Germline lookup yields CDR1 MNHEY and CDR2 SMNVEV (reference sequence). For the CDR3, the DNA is TGTGCCAGCAGTTTGGCAGGGAACTATGGCTACACCTTC. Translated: CASSLAGNYGYTF.

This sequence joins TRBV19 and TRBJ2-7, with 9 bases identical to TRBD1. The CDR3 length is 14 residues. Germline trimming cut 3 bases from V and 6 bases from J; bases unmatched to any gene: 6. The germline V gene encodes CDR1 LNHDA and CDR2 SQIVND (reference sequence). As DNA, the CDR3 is TGTGCCAGTAGTATTGGGACAGGGTCGAGCGAGCAGTACTTC. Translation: CASSIGTGSSEQYF.

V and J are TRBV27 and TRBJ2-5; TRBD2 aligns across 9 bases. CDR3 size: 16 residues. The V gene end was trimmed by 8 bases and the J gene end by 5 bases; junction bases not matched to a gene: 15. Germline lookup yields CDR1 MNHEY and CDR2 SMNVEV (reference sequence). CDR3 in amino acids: CASRPFMGLALETQYF. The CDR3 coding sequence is TGTGCCAGCCGTCCTTTTATGGGACTAGCCTTGGAGACCCAGTACTTC.

CDR3 nucleotide sequence: TGTGCCAGCAGTGTTATATTACTGGGGGGGGTCTATGGCTACACCTTC. This translates into CASSVILLGGVYGYTF. The J gene is TRBJ1-2, the V gene TRBV2; tentatively, D is TRBD1 (5 bases). Between the trimmed V and J ends, which lost 4 bases and 4 bases, there was a span of 19 bases. This CDR3 spans 16 amino acids. Germline V gene sequence: CDR1 SNHLY, CDR2 FYNNEI.

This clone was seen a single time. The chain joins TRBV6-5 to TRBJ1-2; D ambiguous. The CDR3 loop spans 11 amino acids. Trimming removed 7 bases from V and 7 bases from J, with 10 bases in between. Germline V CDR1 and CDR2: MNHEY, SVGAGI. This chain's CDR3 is CASILTGGYTF. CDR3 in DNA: TGTGCCAGCATTCTGACGGGTGGCTACACCTTC.

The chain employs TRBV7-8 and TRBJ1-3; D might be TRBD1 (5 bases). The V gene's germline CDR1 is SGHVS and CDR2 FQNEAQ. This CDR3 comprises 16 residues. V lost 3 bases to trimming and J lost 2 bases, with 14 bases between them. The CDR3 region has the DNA TGTGCCAGCAGCTTTACAGGAGGAGGGCCTGGAAACACCATATATTTT. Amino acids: CASSFTGGGPGNTIYF.

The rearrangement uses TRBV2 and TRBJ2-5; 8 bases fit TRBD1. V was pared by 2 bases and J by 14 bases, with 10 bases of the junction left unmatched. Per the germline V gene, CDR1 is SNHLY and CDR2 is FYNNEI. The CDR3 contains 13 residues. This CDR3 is CASSERQGARLYF. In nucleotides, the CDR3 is TGTGCCAGCAGTGAAAGGCAGGGGGCGCGTCTATACTTC.

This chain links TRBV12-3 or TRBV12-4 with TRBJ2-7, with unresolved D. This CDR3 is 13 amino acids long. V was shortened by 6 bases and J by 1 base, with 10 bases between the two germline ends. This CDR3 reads CASRPSGSYEQYF. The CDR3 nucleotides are TGTGCCAGCAGACCTTCCGGGTCCTACGAGCAGTACTTC.

Here the CDR3 reads CASSFKGTDTQYF. The CDR3 DNA follows: TGTGCCAGCAGCTTTAAGGGGACAGATACGCAGTATTTT. The chain links TRBV5-4 to TRBJ2-3; possibly TRBD1 for D (5 bases). Trimming removed 2 bases at V and 3 bases at J, with 7 bases between. There are 13 residues in the CDR3. Germline V gene sequence: CDR1 SGHNT, CDR2 YYREEE (reference sequence).

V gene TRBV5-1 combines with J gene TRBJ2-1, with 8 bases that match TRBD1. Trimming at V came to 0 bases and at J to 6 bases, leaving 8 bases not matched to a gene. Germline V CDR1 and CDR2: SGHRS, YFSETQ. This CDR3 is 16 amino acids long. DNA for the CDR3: TGCGCCAGCAGCTTGGGAACACAGGGGGGAGGCAATGAGCAGTTCTTC. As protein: CASSLGTQGGGNEQFF. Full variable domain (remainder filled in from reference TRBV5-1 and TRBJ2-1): KAGVTQTPRYLIKTRGQQVTLSCSPISGHRSVSWYQQTPGQGLQFLFEYFSETQRNKGNFPGRFSGRQFSNSRSEMNVSTLELGDSALYLCASSLGTQGGGNEQFFGPGTRLTVL.

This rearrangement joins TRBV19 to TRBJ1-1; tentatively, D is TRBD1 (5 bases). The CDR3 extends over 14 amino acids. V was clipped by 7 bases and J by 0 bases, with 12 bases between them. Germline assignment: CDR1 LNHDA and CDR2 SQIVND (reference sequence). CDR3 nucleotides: TGTGCCAGTAAATTGGGCAGGGTGAACACTGAAGCTTTCTTT. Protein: CASKLGRVNTEAFF.

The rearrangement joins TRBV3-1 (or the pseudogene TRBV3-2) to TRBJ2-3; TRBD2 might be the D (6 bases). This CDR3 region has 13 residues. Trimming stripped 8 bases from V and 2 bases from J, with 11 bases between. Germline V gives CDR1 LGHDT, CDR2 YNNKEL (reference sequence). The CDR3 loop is CASGERATDTQYF. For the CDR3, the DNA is TGTGCCAGCGGGGAGCGGGCCACAGATACGCAGTATTTT.

CDR3 residues: CASSHAARDRYYGYTF. CDR3 bases: TGCGCCAGCAGTCACGCAGCCCGGGACAGATACTATGGCTACACCTTC. This chain links TRBV23-1 with TRBJ1-2, with 7 positions matching TRBD1. TRBV23-1 qualifies as an ORF whose function is uncertain. The V gene end was trimmed by 3 bases and the J gene end by 3 bases; junction bases not matched to a gene: 10. The length of the CDR3 is 16 residues.

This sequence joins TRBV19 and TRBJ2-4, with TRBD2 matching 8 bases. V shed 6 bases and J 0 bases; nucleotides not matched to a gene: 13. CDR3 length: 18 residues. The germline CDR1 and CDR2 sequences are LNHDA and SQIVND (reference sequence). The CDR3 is CASRSGLLAGIAKNIQYF. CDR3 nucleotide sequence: TGTGCCAGTAGATCGGGTCTTTTAGCGGGGATAGCCAAAAACATTCAGTACTTC. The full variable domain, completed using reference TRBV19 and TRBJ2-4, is DGGITQSPKYLFRKEGQNVTLSCEQNLNHDAMYWYRQDPGQGLRLIYYSQIVNDFQKGDIAEGYSVSREKKESFPLTVTSAQKNPTAFYLCASRSGLLAGIAKNIQYFGAGTRLSVL.

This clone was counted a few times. The CDR3 DNA reads as TGTGCCAGCAGTCCCCTAGCGGGGGCCTACAATGAGCAGTTCTTC. It codes for CASSPLAGAYNEQFF. The chain links TRBV5-6 to TRBJ2-1, with TRBD2 matching 10 bases. In germline, CDR1 is SGHDT, CDR2 YYEEEE. The V and J ends lost 5 bases and 2 bases, in that order; junction bases with no gene match: 4. This CDR3 spans 15 amino acids.

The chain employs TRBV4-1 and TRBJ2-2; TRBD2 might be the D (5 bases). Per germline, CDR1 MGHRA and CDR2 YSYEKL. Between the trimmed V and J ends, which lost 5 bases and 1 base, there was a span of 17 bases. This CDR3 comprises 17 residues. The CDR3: CASSSLLVGVNTGELFF. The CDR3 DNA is TGCGCCAGCAGCTCTCTCCTCGTGGGAGTGAACACCGGGGAGCTGTTTTTT.

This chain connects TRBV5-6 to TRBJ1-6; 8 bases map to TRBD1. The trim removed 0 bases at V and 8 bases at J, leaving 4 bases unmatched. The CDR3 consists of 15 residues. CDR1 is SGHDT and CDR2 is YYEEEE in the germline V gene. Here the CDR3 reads CASSLEQGVYSPLHF. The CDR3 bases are TGTGCCAGCAGCTTGGAACAGGGGGTTTATTCACCCCTCCACTTT. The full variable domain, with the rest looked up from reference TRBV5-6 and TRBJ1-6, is DAGVTQSPTHLIKTRGQQVTLRCSPKSGHDTVSWYQQALGQGPQFIFQYYEEEERQRGNFPDRFSGHQFPNYSSELNVNALLLGDSALYLCASSLEQGVYSPLHFGNGTRLTVT.

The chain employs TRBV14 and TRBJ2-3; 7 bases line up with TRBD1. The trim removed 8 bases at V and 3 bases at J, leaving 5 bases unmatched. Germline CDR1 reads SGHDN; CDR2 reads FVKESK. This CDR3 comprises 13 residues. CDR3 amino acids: CASGKQGTDTQYF. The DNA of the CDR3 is TGTGCCAGCGGGAAACAGGGGACAGATACGCAGTATTTT.

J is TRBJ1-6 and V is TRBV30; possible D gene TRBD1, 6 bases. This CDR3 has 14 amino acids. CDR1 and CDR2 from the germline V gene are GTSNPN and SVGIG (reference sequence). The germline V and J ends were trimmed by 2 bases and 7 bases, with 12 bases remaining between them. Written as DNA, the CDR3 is TGTGCCTGGAGTCTGACTGGGGGCAATTCACCCCTCCACTTT. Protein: CAWSLTGGNSPLHF.

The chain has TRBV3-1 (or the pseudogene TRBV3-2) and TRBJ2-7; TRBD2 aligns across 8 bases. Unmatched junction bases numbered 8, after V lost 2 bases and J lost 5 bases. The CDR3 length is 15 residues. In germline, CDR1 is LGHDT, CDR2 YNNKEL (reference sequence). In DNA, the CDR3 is TGTGCCAGCAGCCAATTGTTGCGGGGGGAAGACGAGCAGTACTTC. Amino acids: CASSQLLRGEDEQYF.

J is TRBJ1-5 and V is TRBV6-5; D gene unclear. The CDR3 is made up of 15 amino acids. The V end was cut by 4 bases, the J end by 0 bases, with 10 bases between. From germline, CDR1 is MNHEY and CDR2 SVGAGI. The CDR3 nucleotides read TGTGCCAGCAGTTTATCGGGGAGTAGCAATCAGCCCCAGCATTTT. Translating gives CASSLSGSSNQPQHF.

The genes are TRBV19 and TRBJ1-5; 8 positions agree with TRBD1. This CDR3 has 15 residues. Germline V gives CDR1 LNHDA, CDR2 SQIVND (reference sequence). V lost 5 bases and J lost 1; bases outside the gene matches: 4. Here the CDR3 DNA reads TGTGCCAGTAGTCAGGGGGCAGGAAGCAATCAGCCCCAGCATTTT. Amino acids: CASSQGAGSNQPQHF.

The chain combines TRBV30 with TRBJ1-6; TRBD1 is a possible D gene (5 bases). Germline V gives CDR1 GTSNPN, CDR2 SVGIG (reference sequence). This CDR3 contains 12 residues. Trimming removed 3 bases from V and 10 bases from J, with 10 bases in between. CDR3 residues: CAWRGARSPLHF. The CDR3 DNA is TGTGCCTGGAGAGGGGCCAGGTCACCCCTCCACTTT.

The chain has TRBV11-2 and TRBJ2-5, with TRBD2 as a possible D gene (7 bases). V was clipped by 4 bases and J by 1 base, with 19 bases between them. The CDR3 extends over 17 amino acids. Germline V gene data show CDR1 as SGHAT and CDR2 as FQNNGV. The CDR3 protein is CASSWGGATGFQETQYF. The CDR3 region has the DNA TGTGCCAGCAGCTGGGGGGGGGCGACAGGCTTCCAAGAGACCCAGTACTTC.

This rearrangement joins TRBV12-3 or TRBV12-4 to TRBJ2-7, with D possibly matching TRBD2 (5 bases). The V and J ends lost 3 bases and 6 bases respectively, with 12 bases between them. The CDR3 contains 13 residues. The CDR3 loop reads CASSFVLRGEQYF. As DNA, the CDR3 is TGTGCCAGCAGTTTCGTCCTCCGGGGCGAGCAGTACTTC.